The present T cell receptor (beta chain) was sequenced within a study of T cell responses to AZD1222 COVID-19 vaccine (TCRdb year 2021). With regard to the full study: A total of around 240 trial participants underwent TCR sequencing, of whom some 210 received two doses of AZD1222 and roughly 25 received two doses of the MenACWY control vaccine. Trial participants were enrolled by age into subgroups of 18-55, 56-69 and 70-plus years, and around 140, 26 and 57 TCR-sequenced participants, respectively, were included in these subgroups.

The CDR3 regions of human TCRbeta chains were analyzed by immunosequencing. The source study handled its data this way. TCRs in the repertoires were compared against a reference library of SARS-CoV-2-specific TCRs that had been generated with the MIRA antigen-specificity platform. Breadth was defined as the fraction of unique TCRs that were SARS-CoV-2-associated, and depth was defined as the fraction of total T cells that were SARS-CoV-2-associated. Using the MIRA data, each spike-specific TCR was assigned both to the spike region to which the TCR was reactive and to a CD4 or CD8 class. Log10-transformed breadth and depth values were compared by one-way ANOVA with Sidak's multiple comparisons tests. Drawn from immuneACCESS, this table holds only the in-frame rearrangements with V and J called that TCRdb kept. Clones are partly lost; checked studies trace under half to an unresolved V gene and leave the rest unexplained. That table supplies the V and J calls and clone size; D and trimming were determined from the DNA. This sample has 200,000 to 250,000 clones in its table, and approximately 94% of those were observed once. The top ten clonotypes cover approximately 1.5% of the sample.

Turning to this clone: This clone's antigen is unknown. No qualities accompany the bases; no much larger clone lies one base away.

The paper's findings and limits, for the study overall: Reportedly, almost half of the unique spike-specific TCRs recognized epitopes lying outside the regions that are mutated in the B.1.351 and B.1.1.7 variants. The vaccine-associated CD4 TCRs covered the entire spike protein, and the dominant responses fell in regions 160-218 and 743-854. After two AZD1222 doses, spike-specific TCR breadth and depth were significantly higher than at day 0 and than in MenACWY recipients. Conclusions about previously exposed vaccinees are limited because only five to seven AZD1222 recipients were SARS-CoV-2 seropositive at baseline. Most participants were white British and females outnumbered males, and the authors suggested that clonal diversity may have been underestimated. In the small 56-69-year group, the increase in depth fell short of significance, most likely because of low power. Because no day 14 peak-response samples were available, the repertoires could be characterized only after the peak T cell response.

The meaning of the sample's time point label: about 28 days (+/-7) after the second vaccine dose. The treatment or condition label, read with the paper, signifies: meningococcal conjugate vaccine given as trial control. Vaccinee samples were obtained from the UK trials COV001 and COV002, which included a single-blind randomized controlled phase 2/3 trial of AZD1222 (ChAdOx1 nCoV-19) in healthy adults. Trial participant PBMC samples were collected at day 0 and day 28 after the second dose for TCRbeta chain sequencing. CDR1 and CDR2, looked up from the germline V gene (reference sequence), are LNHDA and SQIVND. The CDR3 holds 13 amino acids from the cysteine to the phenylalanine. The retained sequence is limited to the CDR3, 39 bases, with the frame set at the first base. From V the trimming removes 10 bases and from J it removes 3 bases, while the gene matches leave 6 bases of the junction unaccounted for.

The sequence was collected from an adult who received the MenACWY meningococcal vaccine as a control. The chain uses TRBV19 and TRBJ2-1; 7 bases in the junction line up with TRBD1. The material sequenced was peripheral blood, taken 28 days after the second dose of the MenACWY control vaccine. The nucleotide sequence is TGTGCCACCGGACAGGAGAACTACAATGAGCAGTTCTTC. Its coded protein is CATGQENYNEQFF.